Below are 18 T cell receptor beta chains sequenced from a single sample in a study of early T cells in non-severe SARS-CoV-2 infection. TCRdb analysed the 5' RACE reads with MiXCR anew, one entry per CDR3 protein. The table shows some 91,000 distinct CDR3 sequences, with about 13% occurring only once. Sample: whole blood. The receptors were gathered from an adult who was a healthcare worker with PCR-confirmed SARS-CoV-2 infection or an uninfected control (not recorded which).

This clonotype turned up a few times. The chain couples TRBV6-5 to TRBJ2-3; unclear D gene. The CDR3 is 15 amino acids. V lost 0 bases and J 2 bases, leaving 9 bases between the germline ends. Germline loops: CDR1 MNHEY, CDR2 SVGAGI. DNA for the CDR3: TGTGCCAGCAGTTACTCGCTGGCTTACACAGATACGCAGTATTTT. It specifies CASSYSLAYTDTQYF.

This clonotype was recorded a few times. The chain combines TRBV29-1 with TRBJ2-1, with D perhaps assigned TRBD1 or TRBD2 (6 bases each). V dropped 5 bases and J dropped 0 bases, with 8 bases sitting between them. The length of the CDR3 is 13 residues. Looked up from germline, CDR1 is SQVTM and CDR2 is ANQGSEA. The CDR3 sequence is CSVRGASYNEQFF. The CDR3 region has the DNA TGCAGCGTTAGGGGGGCCTCCTACAATGAGCAGTTCTTC.

This clonotype was picked up a small number of times. The chain couples TRBV7-9 to TRBJ2-7; D gene unclear. In germline, CDR1 is SEHNR, CDR2 FQNEAQ (reference sequence). V was pared by 5 bases and J by 7 bases, with 9 bases between. This CDR3 comprises 11 residues. The CDR3 DNA follows: TGTGCCAGCAGCAATTCGAGGGAGCAGTACTTC. Its protein product is CASSNSREQYF.

This clonotype has just a few counts. J is TRBJ2-7 and V is TRBV20-1; D may be TRBD2 (6 bases). This CDR3 contains 16 residues. Trimming shortened V by 5 bases and J by 3 bases, and 23 bases separated the two germline ends. Germline CDR1 and CDR2: DFQATT and SNEGSKA (reference sequence). This chain's CDR3 is CSAPRRGRNLNYEQYF. The CDR3 DNA reads TGCAGTGCTCCCAGACGGGGGAGGAACTTGAACTACGAGCAGTACTTC.

The chain joins TRBV7-2 to TRBJ1-1; TRBD1 might be the D (5 bases). CDR1 SGHTA and CDR2 FQGNSA come from the germline V gene. V shed 4 bases and J shed 1 base, with 7 bases lying between them. The CDR3 extends over 13 amino acids. The CDR3 loop is CASSYDRNTEAFF. CDR3 nucleotide sequence: TGTGCCAGCAGCTATGACAGGAACACTGAAGCTTTCTTT.

Ten or more counts support this clonotype. This chain joins TRBV5-8 and TRBJ1-1; a possible D gene is TRBD1 (5 bases). This CDR3 comprises 15 residues. Per germline, CDR1 SGHTS and CDR2 YDEGEE. V gave up 5 bases and J gave up 2 bases, with 16 bases separating them. CDR3 DNA sequence: TGTGCCAGCAGGCGTCGCCCGGGACCCAACACTGAAGCTTTCTTT. This translates into CASRRRPGPNTEAFF.

This clonotype was seen repeatedly, ten times or more. This chain joins TRBV11-2 and TRBJ1-2, with no clear D. The CDR3 is 13 amino acids. Germline V gene sequence: CDR1 SGHAT, CDR2 FQNNGV. Deletions cut 4 bases from V and 5 bases from J, with 11 bases between. CDR3: CASSSMPGYGYTF. CDR3 sequence (DNA): TGTGCCAGCAGCTCCATGCCGGGGTATGGCTACACCTTC.

This clonotype appeared many times. This rearrangement joins TRBV14 to TRBJ1-1; possible D gene TRBD1, 5 bases. This CDR3 comprises 16 residues. Germline V gene data show CDR1 as SGHDN and CDR2 as FVKESK. V lost 4 bases, J lost 0 bases, and 15 bases lay in between. CDR3 sequence (DNA): TGTGCCAGCAGCCCCATCTTTATGGGGGTGAACACTGAAGCTTTCTTT. Protein: CASSPIFMGVNTEAFF.

This clonotype came up a few times. The chain carries TRBV21-1 and TRBJ1-2; TRBD1, the table's D call, lacks a check against the DNA. TRBV21-1 is a listed pseudogene. The CDR3 has 15 amino acids. The chain's CDR3 is CASSKVKGTPYGYTF. The CDR3 DNA is TGTGCCAGCAGCAAAGTTAAAGGGACCCCCTATGGCTACACCTTC.

The genes are TRBV20-1 and TRBJ2-2, with no clear D. Deletions cut 6 bases from V and 4 bases from J, with 15 bases between. This CDR3 comprises 14 residues. Germline V gives CDR1 DFQATT, CDR2 SNEGSKA (reference sequence). CDR3 sequence reads: CSAPPWGSTGELFF. DNA for the CDR3: TGCAGTGCCCCCCCCTGGGGATCCACCGGGGAGCTGTTTTTT.

This clonotype appeared many times. The chain recombines TRBV18 with TRBJ1-1; TRBD1 matches 7 bases. Germline assignment: CDR1 KGHSH and CDR2 LQKENI. Germline trimming cut 4 bases from V and 3 bases from J; bases unmatched to any gene: 2. CDR3 length: 13 amino acids. The CDR3 coding sequence is TGTGCCAGCTCACGGGACAGCTACACTGAAGCTTTCTTT. It codes for CASSRDSYTEAFF.

This clonotype has only a few counts. J is TRBJ2-1 and V is TRBV28; possibly TRBD2 for D (5 bases). CDR3 length equals 13 residues. Trimming stripped 7 bases from V and 5 bases from J, with 12 bases between. CDR1 is MDHEN, CDR2 SYDVKM, per germline. CDR3 sequence: CASKFGVHNEQFF. The CDR3, as DNA: TGTGCCAGCAAATTCGGGGTCCACAATGAGCAGTTCTTC.

This clonotype showed up just a few times. The chain links TRBV10-1 to TRBJ2-3; 9 positions match TRBD2. This CDR3 region has 14 residues. With 8 bases clipped from V and 3 bases from J, the junction kept 6 bases outside the gene matches. CDR1 WNHNN and CDR2 SYGVQD come from the germline V gene (reference sequence). The CDR3 DNA reads as TGCGCCAGCGGGGCGGGGGGGCCGACAGATACGCAGTATTTT. Translation: CASGAGGPTDTQYF.

The sample holds a few counts of this clonotype. The chain employs TRBV6-6 and TRBJ1-4; TRBD1 is a possible D gene (5 bases). Trimming took off 5 bases at V and 9 bases at J, with 13 bases between the two ends. From germline, CDR1 is MNHNY and CDR2 SVGAGI (reference sequence). The CDR3 runs to 13 residues. CDR3 in DNA: TGTGCCAGCAGTAGAGGGGAGGGGCAAAAACTGTTTTTT. Protein product: CASSRGEGQKLFF.

The chain joins TRBV5-5 to TRBJ2-1; D is ambiguous. CDR1 is SGHKS, CDR2 YYEKEE, per germline (reference sequence). This CDR3 spans 12 amino acids. V was cut by 0 bases and J by 9 bases, with 7 bases left in between. In DNA form, the CDR3 reads TGTGCCAGCAGCTTGGACTCGAGTGAGCAGTTCTTC. Its translation is CASSLDSSEQFF.

The gene calls are TRBV5-1 and TRBJ1-2, with D unclear. The germline V and J ends were trimmed by 0 bases and 8 bases, with 8 bases remaining between them. CDR3 length: 12 residues. Germline CDR1 SGHRS, CDR2 YFSETQ. The CDR3 sequence is CASSLGPGGYTF. The CDR3 nucleotides read TGCGCCAGCAGCTTGGGACCGGGGGGCTACACCTTC.

This clonotype appeared a few times. J is TRBJ2-5 and V is TRBV28; no reliable D call. The germline gives CDR1 MDHEN, CDR2 SYDVKM. This CDR3 is built from 12 residues. CDR3: CTSRNPQETQYF. The DNA of the CDR3 is TGTACCTCAAGGAACCCTCAAGAGACCCAGTACTTC.

This clonotype has only a few counts. J is TRBJ1-1 and V is TRBV29-1, with TRBD1 identical over 7 bases. This CDR3 comprises 12 residues. Germline CDR1 SQVTM, CDR2 ANQGSEA. The V and J ends lost 6 bases and 5 bases, in that order; junction bases with no gene match: 6. CDR3 in amino acids: CSVRQGRTEAFF. CDR3 nucleotide sequence: TGCAGCGTACGACAGGGACGTACTGAAGCTTTCTTT.